This T cell receptor (beta chain) was recovered during a study of T cell changes during pregnancy in multiple sclerosis (dated by TCRdb to between 2018 and 2021). Notes on the research overall: In women with multiple sclerosis, the researchers looked at how the T cell repertoire shifted as pregnancy progressed.

From cysteine to phenylalanine, the CDR3 is 14 amino acids long. This entry keeps only the CDR3 DNA: 42 bases, framed from base 1. The germline V gene specifies SGDLS as CDR1 and YYNGEE as CDR2. A distance of 8 bases separates the germline ends of V and J, which lose 1 base and 1 base respectively. This clone came up a few times. This receptor's antigen is unknown. The record has no base qualities; no much larger clone is one base away. Receptor libraries were prepared by the immunoSEQ multiplex PCR assay. The table was pulled from immuneACCESS by TCRdb, which kept in-frame rearrangements only. Such tables lose some clones; where checked, under half of the loss comes from unresolved V genes, and the rest has no known cause. The sample profile shows roughly 38,000 clones; around 93% of them were found once. In total, the top ten clones hold roughly 8.1% of the sample.

This specimen consisted of CD8+ T cells from peripheral blood mononuclear cells, obtained in the third trimester of pregnancy. This TCR derives from a female donor with multiple sclerosis, enrolled in a pregnancy study. The chain was built from TRBV9 and TRBJ1-1; possibly the D gene is TRBD1, per 5 matching bases. At the DNA level, the sequence is TGTGCCAGCAGCGTAACAGGACCGAACACTGAAGCTTTCTTT. It translates to CASSVTGPNTEAFF. Full variable domain (CDR3 extended with the reference TRBV9 and TRBJ1-1 proteins): DSGVTQTPKHLITATGQRVTLRCSPRSGDLSVYWYQQSLDQGLQFLIQYYNGEERAKGNILERFSAQQFPDLHSELNLSSLELGDSALYFCASSVTGPNTEAFFGQGTRLTVV.